A single sample gave rise to the 2 T cell receptor beta chains below, sequenced in a study of T cell responses to AZD1222 COVID-19 vaccine. Generated by immunoSEQ multiplex PCR, the TCRdb table keeps only in-frame clones and is missing some. The sample lists about 140,000 clones, roughly 90% occurring once. The sample in question was peripheral blood, obtained on day 0 of AZD1222 vaccination. Source of these receptors: an adult in good health.

The chain joins TRBV18 to TRBJ1-2; D is possibly TRBD1 (5 bases). CDR1 KGHSH and CDR2 LQKENI come from the germline V gene. The CDR3 has 15 residues. Trimming took 2 bases from V and 4 from J, leaving 14 bases between them. CDR3 sequence (DNA): TGTGCCAGCTCACCAAGCTTTCTGGACATCTATGGCTACACCTTC. This sequence encodes CASSPSFLDIYGYTF.

The chain has TRBV7-2 and TRBJ2-7; the D gene is possibly TRBD2 (7 bases). The germline gives CDR1 SGHTA, CDR2 FQGNSA. The CDR3 sequence is 14 residues long. Trimming took 1 base from V and 4 from J, leaving 11 bases between them. The CDR3 coding sequence is TGTGCCAGCAGCTTAGGCGGGGGACAATACGAGCAGTACTTC. Amino acids: CASSLGGGQYEQYF.